This is a list of T cell receptor beta chains from one sample in a study of T cell repertoires in cytomegalovirus infection. Their recognized antigens are unknown. TCRdb independently ran MiXCR on the reads; one entry per CDR3 protein. The sample shows 27,000 or so distinct CDR3 sequences, 15% to 20% of them seen only once. The sequences come from CD8+ T cells from cultured PBMCs, collected from culture after CMV antigen stimulation. The source is a human donor in good health (CMV status not recorded). Some clones in this sample may be carry-over from other donors' samples. CDR3s include the opening cysteine and the closing phenylalanine or tryptophan. D genes are given only for firm matches. Clone size is shown for a subset of rows, as once, few, many or a class of expanded clone.

V,D,size,J,DNA,CDR3
TRBV7-9,TRBD1,.,TRBJ1-1,TGTGCCAGCAGATACGGGACAGCCGTTGAAGCTTTCTTT,CASRYGTAVEAFF
TRBV20-1,.,few,TRBJ1-1,TGCAGTGCTCCCCAGGTGGGCAACACTGAAGCTTTCTTT,CSAPQVGNTEAFF
TRBV7-2,.,.,TRBJ2-3,TGTGCCAGCAGCCCCGGGAGCGTCCTACTTGATACGCAGTATTTT,CASSPGSVLLDTQYF
TRBV3-1,.,few,TRBJ2-2,TGTGCCAGCAGCTCAACCGGGGTAGCACCGAACACCGGGGAGCTGTTTTTT,CASSSTGVAPNTGELFF
TRBV6-8,.,.,TRBJ2-1,TGTGCCAGCAGTCTATCGGGGGTAGGGTACAATGAGCAGTTCTTC,CASSLSGVGYNEQFF
TRBV7-8,TRBD1,many,TRBJ2-1,TGTGCCAGCAGCTCCAAACAGGGGAGTTTATATGAGCAGTTCTTC,CASSSKQGSLYEQFF
TRBV6-2/TRBV6-3,.,.,TRBJ1-2,TGTGCTACCGAGGCATGGCATGGCTACACCTTC,CATEAWHGYTF
TRBV12-3/TRBV12-4,.,few,TRBJ1-2,TGTGCCAGCAGGGAGACAGCTAACTATGGCTACACCTTC,CASRETANYGYTF
TRBV2,.,many,TRBJ2-3,TGTGCCAGCAGTGGTTACACAGATACGCAGTATTTT,CASSGYTDTQYF
TRBV12-3/TRBV12-4,.,.,TRBJ2-2,TGTGCCAGCAGCCAGGGGACCGGGGAGCTGTTTTTT,CASSQGTGELFF
TRBV11-2,.,.,TRBJ1-1,TGTGCCAGCAGCAATGCGGGGCGTATGAACACTGAAGCTTTCTTT,CASSNAGRMNTEAFF
TRBV12-3/TRBV12-4,TRBD1,.,TRBJ2-1,TGTGCCAGCAGTCCCTCGGGGACAGGGGTCAATGAGCAGTTCTTC,CASSPSGTGVNEQFF
TRBV30,TRBD1,.,TRBJ1-5,TGTGCCTGGAGCGGGACAGGGCTTAGCAATCAGCCCCAGCATTTT,CAWSGTGLSNQPQHF
TRBV5-6,.,.,TRBJ2-1,TGTGCCAGCAGCTTGGAGAACCATTACAATGAGCAGTTCTTC,CASSLENHYNEQFF
TRBV7-8,.,few,TRBJ1-1,TGTGCCAGCAGCACAAGGGACGTAATGAACACTGAAGCTTTCTTT,CASSTRDVMNTEAFF
TRBV2,TRBD2,few,TRBJ2-3,TGTGCCAGCAGTGAAGCGGACGATAGGACTAGCGGGGGTGCGGCAGATACGCAGTATTTT,CASSEADDRTSGGAADTQYF
TRBV12-5,.,few,TRBJ2-5,TGTGCTAGTGGTTTGACCCAAGCGACAGCGGGGACCCAGTACTTC,CASGLTQATAGTQYF
TRBV6-2/TRBV6-3,.,.,TRBJ2-3,TGTGCCAGCAGTTACCGCGGTAGCACCACAGATACGCAGTATTTT,CASSYRGSTTDTQYF
TRBV7-2,.,.,TRBJ2-1,TGTGCCAGCAGCCACAACGGCGGCAATGAGCAGTTCTTC,CASSHNGGNEQFF